This T cell receptor (beta chain) came from a study of cytomegalovirus exposure and HLA in healthy donors. Study findings and constraints: Rare TCR sequences predominated, though certain public TCRs were found in many donors. It was about 150 TCR beta chains that were listed as cytomegalovirus-associated.

Clones were sequenced by immunoSEQ multiplex PCR, and TCRdb holds only the in-frame ones, with some missing. There are roughly 75,000 clones in the sample; around 94% occur only once, and around 2.1% lies in the top ten. The V gene lost 3 bases and the J gene lost 3 bases, with 8 bases spanning the gap. The CDR3 is 13 residues long. Germline V CDR1 and CDR2: LNHDA, SQIVND (reference sequence). This clone was counted a few times. Its antigen is currently unknown. The chain combines TRBV19 with TRBJ1-1, with D unresolved. The sequence was obtained from a woman aged 18-35 years in good health and CMV-seronegative. The sequenced sample consisted of PBMCs. Here the CDR3 DNA reads TGTGCCAGTAGTATTCAGCAGGACACTGAAGCTTTCTTT. Translation: CASSIQQDTEAFF.